This T cell receptor beta chain was captured by sequencing in a study of T cell responses to AZD1222 COVID-19 vaccine. General study points: At baseline, seropositivity was found in only five or six AZD1222 recipients. In a largely white British group with more females than males, clonal diversity was possibly underestimated. Spike-specific TCR breadth and depth grew following two AZD1222 doses.

The assay was immunoSEQ multiplex PCR, and TCRdb's table has in-frame clones only and misses some. The table shows over 100,000 clones, with around nine tenths occurring only once. About this clone: What it binds is unknown.

The CDR3 length is 12 residues. Looked up from germline, CDR1 is MDHEN and CDR2 is SYDVKM. V was cut by 3 bases and J by 5 bases, with 7 bases left in between. The TCR was taken from an adult in good health. Sequencing used peripheral blood, obtained on day 0 of AZD1222 vaccination. V and J are TRBV28 and TRBJ1-1; D is unclear. CDR3 amino acids: CASSFYDTEAFF. The CDR3 DNA follows: TGTGCCAGCAGTTTCTACGATACTGAAGCTTTCTTT.